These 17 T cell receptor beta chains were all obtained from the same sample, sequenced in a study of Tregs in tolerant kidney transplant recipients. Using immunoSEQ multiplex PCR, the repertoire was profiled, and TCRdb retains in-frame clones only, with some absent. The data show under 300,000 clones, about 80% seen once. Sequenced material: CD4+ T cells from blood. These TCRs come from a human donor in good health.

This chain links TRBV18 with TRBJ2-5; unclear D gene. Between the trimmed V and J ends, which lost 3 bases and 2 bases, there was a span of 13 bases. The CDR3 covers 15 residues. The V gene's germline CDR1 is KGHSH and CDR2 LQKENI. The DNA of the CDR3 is TGTGCCAGCTCACCGCTAAGACGGATTCAAGAGACCCAGTACTTC. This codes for CASSPLRRIQETQYF.

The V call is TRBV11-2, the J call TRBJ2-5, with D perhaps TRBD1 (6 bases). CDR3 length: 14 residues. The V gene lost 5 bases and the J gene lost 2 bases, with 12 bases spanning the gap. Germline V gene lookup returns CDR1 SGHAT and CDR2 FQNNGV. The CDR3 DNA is TGTGCCAGCAGCCCGTTGACAGGACAAGAGACCCAGTACTTC. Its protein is CASSPLTGQETQYF.

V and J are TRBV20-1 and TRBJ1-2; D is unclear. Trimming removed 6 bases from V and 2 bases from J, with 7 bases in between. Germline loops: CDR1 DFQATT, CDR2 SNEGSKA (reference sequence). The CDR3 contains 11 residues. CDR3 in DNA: TGCAGTGCCTCGCCCAACTATGGCTACACCTTC. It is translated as CSASPNYGYTF.

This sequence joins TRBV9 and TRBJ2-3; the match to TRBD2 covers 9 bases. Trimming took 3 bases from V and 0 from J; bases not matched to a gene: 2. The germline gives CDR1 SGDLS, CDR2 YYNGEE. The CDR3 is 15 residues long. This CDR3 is CASSALAGSTDTQYF. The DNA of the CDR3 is TGTGCCAGCAGCGCTCTAGCGGGAAGCACAGATACGCAGTATTTT.

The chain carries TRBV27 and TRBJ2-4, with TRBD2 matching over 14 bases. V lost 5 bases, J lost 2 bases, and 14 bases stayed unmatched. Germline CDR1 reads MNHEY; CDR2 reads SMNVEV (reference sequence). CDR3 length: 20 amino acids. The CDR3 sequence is CASSPTLGTSGSSTKNIQYF. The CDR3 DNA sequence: TGTGCCAGCAGTCCGACCCTGGGGACTAGCGGGAGTAGTACCAAAAACATTCAGTACTTC.

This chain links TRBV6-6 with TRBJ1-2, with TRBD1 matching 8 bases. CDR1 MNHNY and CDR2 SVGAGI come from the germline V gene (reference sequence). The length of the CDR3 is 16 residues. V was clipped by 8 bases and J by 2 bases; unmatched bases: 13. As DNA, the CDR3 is TGTGCCAGCGGGGGCCAGGGGGCGAATCTAAACTATGGCTACACCTTC. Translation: CASGGQGANLNYGYTF.

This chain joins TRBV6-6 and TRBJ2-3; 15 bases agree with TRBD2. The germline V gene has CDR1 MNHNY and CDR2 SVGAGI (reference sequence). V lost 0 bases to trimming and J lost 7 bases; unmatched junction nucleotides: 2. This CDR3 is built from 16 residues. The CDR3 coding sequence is TGTGCCAGCAGTTACTCGGGACTAGCGGGAGGCAATACGCAGTATTTT. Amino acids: CASSYSGLAGGNTQYF.

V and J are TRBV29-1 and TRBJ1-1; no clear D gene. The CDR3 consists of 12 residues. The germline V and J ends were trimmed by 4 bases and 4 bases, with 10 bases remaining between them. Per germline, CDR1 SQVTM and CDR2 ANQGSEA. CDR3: CSVVKGRTEAFF. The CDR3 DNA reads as TGCAGCGTTGTCAAGGGTCGCACTGAAGCTTTCTTT.

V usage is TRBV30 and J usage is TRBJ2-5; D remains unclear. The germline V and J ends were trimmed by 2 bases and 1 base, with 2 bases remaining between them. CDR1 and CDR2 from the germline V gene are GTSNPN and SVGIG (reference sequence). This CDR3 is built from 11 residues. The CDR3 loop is CAWSIQETQYF. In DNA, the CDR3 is TGTGCCTGGAGTATCCAAGAGACCCAGTACTTC.

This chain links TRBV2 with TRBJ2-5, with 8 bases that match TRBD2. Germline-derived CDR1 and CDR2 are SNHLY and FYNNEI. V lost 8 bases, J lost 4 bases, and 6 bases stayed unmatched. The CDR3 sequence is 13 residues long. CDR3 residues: CASERGFRETQYF. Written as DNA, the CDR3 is TGTGCCAGCGAGCGGGGGTTTAGAGAGACCCAGTACTTC.

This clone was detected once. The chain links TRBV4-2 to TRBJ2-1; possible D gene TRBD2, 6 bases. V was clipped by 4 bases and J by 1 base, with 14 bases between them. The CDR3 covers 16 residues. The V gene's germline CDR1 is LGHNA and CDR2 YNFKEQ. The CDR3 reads CASSPTGDLSYNEQFF. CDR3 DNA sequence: TGTGCCAGCAGCCCCACCGGGGACTTATCCTACAATGAGCAGTTCTTC.

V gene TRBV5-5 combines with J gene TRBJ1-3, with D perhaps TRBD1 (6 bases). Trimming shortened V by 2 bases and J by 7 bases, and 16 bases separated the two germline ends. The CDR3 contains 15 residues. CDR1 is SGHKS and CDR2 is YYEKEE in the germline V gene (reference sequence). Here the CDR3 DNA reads TGTGCCAGCAGCTTCCGACAACAGGGTTCGAACACCATATATTTT. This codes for CASSFRQQGSNTIYF. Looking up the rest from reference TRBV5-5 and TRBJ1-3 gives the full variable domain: DAGVTQSPTHLIKTRGQQVTLRCSPISGHKSVSWYQQVLGQGPQFIFQYYEKEERGRGNFPDRFSARQFPNYSSELNVNALLLGDSALYLCASSFRQQGSNTIYFGEGSWLTVV.

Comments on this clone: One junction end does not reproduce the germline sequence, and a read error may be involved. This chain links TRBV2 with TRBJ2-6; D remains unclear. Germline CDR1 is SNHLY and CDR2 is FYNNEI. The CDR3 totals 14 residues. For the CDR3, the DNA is TGTGCCGGCAGTAAAAGCTCTGGGGCCAACGTCCTGACTTTC. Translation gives CAGSKSSGANVLTF.

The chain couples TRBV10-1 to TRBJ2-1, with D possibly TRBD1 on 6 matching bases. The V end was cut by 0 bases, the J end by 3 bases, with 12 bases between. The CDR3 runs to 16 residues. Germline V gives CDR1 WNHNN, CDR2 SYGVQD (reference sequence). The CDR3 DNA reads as TGCGCCAGCAGTGAGTCAAGAGGACAGCTCTACAATGAGCAGTTCTTC. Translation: CASSESRGQLYNEQFF.

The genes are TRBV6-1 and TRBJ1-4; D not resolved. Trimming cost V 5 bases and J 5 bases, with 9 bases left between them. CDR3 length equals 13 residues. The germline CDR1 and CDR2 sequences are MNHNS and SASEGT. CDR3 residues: CASSTTVNEKLFF. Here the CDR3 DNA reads TGTGCCAGCAGTACCACGGTCAATGAAAAACTGTTTTTT.

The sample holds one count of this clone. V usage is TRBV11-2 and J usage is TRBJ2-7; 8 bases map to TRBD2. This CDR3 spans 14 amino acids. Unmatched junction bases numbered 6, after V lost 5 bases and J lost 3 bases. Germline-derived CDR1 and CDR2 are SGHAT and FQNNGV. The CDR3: CASSRSGGGYEQYF. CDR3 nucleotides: TGTGCCAGCAGCCGGAGCGGGGGTGGCTACGAGCAGTACTTC. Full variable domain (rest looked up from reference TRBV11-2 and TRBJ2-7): EAGVAQSPRYKIIEKRQSVAFWCNPISGHATLYWYQQILGQGPKLLIQFQNNGVVDDSQLPKDRFSAERLKGVDSTLKIQPAKLEDSAVYLCASSRSGGGYEQYFGPGTRLTVT.

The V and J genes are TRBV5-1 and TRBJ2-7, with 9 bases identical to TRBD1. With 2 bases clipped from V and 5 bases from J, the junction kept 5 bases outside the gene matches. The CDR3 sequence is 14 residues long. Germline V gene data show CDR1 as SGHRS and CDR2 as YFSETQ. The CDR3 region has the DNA TGCGCCAGCAGCTTCAACAGGGGGCCCAACGAGCAGTACTTC. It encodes CASSFNRGPNEQYF.